This TCR beta chain was sequenced for a study of shared T cell receptors in the human thymus. The repertoire was sequenced with immunoSEQ multiplex PCR; TCRdb's copy has only in-frame clones and lacks some. Of hundreds of thousands of clones listed, approximately 90% are singletons. This CDR3 comprises 14 residues. CDR1 SGHDT and CDR2 YYEEEE come from the germline V gene. The V segment lost 4 bases and the J segment 3 bases; nucleotides outside the gene matches: 5. This sample was shared with a second study, whose subject was human thymus T cells.

The sequenced sample was thymocytes. This rearrangement joins TRBV5-6 to TRBJ2-7, with 9 nucleotides matching TRBD1. The TCR was taken from a boy in the first two years of life with a congenital heart defect. The CDR3 is CASSAGQGDYEQYF. CDR3 sequence (DNA): TGTGCCAGCAGCGCGGGACAGGGTGACTACGAGCAGTACTTC. The variable domain in full, completed from reference TRBV5-6 and TRBJ2-7, reads DAGVTQSPTHLIKTRGQQVTLRCSPKSGHDTVSWYQQALGQGPQFIFQYYEEEERQRGNFPDRFSGHQFPNYSSELNVNALLLGDSALYLCASSAGQGDYEQYFGPGTRLTVT.